This T cell receptor (beta chain) derives from a study of T cells after yellow fever vaccination. MiXCR, applied by TCRdb to the 5' RACE reads, yields one record per CDR3 protein. The sample records around 310,000 distinct CDR3 sequences, roughly 8.7% being singletons. The V gene lost 6 bases and the J gene lost 8 bases, with 26 bases spanning the gap. This CDR3 has 17 residues. Germline CDR1 and CDR2: MDHEN and SYDVKM. For this clonotype: Its antigen is unidentified.

Broader study findings: Detected again after the booster were most primary-vaccination clones, at approximately 95% CD4 and approximately 87% CD8. Researchers cautioned that FACS-sorted repertoires could harbor abundant clonotypes contaminating from the bulk population.

Source: PBMCs, taken on the day of the first yellow fever vaccination. J is TRBJ2-1 and V is TRBV28; tentatively, D is TRBD1 or TRBD2 (6 bases each). This receptor was taken from a man younger than 35 who received the YFV17D yellow fever vaccine. CDR3 sequence reads: CASSGDGRGGQWDEQFF. CDR3 in DNA: TGTGCCAGCAGCGGGGATGGGAGAGGGGGGCAATGGGATGAGCAGTTCTTC.